Below are 15 T cell receptor beta chains sequenced from a single sample in a study of CD8 T cells in ankylosing spondylitis. One entry per CDR3 protein, called by TCRdb with MiXCR from the 5' RACE reads. The data contain about 160,000 distinct CDR3 sequences, approximately 10% of them seen just once; the ten biggest clones take up over 12%. Sequencing used blood, either unsorted or a sorted T cell fraction (not recorded which). The receptors derive from a female donor with ankylosing spondylitis or in good health (not recorded which).

This clonotype was seen only a few times. V is TRBV7-9 and J is TRBJ2-7, with TRBD2 as a possible D gene (5 bases). Per the germline V gene, CDR1 is SEHNR and CDR2 is FQNEAQ (reference sequence). The CDR3 is 14 amino acids. Trimming pared 4 bases from V and 5 bases from J, leaving 15 bases between. CDR3 DNA sequence: TGTGCCAGCAGCTCCGTGACGAGGGATCACGAGCAGTACTTC. Protein: CASSSVTRDHEQYF.

V usage is TRBV14 and J usage is TRBJ1-5; no clear D. CDR3 length: 13 amino acids. With 1 base removed from V and 7 bases from J, the gap between germline ends came to 8 bases. Per the germline V gene, CDR1 is SGHDN and CDR2 is FVKESK. The CDR3 DNA follows: TGTGCCAGCAGCCAAGGTAATGGCCAGCCCCAGCATTTT. This sequence encodes CASSQGNGQPQHF.

The rearrangement links TRBV19 to TRBJ2-1; D is uncertain. The germline V and J ends were trimmed by 4 bases and 2 bases, with 12 bases remaining between them. The CDR3 sequence is 15 residues long. The germline gives CDR1 LNHDA, CDR2 SQIVND (reference sequence). CDR3 coding DNA: TGTGCCAGTAGTAGGAGCGCCCATCCCTACAATGAGCAGTTCTTC. It translates to CASSRSAHPYNEQFF.

This clonotype was found many times. The chain joins TRBV29-1 to TRBJ1-1; D not certain. The germline V gene encodes CDR1 SQVTM and CDR2 ANQGSEA. This CDR3 contains 12 residues. Trimming removed 2 bases from V and 4 bases from J, with 8 bases in between. The CDR3 nucleotides are TGCAGCGTTGAACCGCGGGGCACTGAAGCTTTCTTT. Protein: CSVEPRGTEAFF.

In its sample, this clonotype was seen a few times. The chain joins TRBV6-1 to TRBJ2-3; possibly TRBD2 for D (6 bases). The CDR3 contains 13 residues. Germline assignment: CDR1 MNHNS and CDR2 SASEGT. Trimming removed 6 bases from V and 5 bases from J, with 12 bases in between. The CDR3 region has the DNA TGTGCCAGCAGCCGGGACTTCTTAGATACGCAGTATTTT. As protein: CASSRDFLDTQYF.

The sample holds many counts of this clonotype. This sequence joins TRBV12-3 or TRBV12-4 and TRBJ2-5; 8 bases align to TRBD1. After removal of 5 bases from V and 3 bases from J, the junction contained 2 bases not matched to a gene. There are 13 residues in the CDR3. The CDR3 DNA is TGTGCCAGCAGTACGGACAGGGAAGAGACCCAGTACTTC. It specifies CASSTDREETQYF.

This clonotype was seen many times. The gene calls are TRBV14 and TRBJ2-2; TRBD2 is a possible D gene (5 bases). The CDR3 totals 17 residues. Germline CDR1 reads SGHDN; CDR2 reads FVKESK. V was cut by 0 bases and J by 5 bases, with 16 bases left in between. The CDR3 loop is CASSQEDYPTLTGELFF. CDR3 nucleotides: TGTGCCAGCAGCCAAGAAGACTACCCAACTTTAACCGGGGAGCTGTTTTTT.

This clonotype was counted between two and nine times. Written as DNA, the CDR3 is TGTGCCAGCAGCACAGGACTAGCGGAGATCAAGGGTGAGCAGTACTTC. Protein: CASSTGLAEIKGEQYF. The rearrangement links TRBV7-9 to TRBJ2-7; the match to TRBD2 covers 10 bases. The CDR3 consists of 16 residues. V was pared by 5 bases and J by 7 bases, with 14 bases of the junction left unmatched. In germline, CDR1 is SEHNR, CDR2 FQNEAQ (reference sequence).

This clonotype showed up many times. The germline gene is not matched at one end of the junction; a read error may be the cause. The rearrangement links TRBV27 to TRBJ2-1, with unresolved D. CDR3 length: 13 amino acids. Germline V lookup: CDR1 MNHEY, CDR2 SMNVEV (reference sequence). CDR3 residues: CASSLSPYNEQFF. The CDR3 DNA is TGCGCCAGCAGCTTATCGCCCTACAATGAGCAGTTCTTC.

This clonotype showed up just a few times. The J gene is TRBJ1-6, the V gene TRBV4-3; D might be TRBD1 (5 bases). The CDR3 covers 15 residues. With 0 bases removed from V and 5 bases from J, the gap between germline ends came to 8 bases. Germline CDR1 reads LGHNA; CDR2 reads YSLEER. Here the CDR3 reads CASSQDRGNNSPLHF. The CDR3 DNA sequence: TGCGCCAGCAGCCAAGATAGGGGAAATAATTCACCCCTCCACTTT.

In its sample, this clonotype was seen a few times. The chain carries TRBV4-2 and TRBJ2-1, with 12 bases aligning to TRBD2. CDR3 length: 18 amino acids. V was pared by 8 bases and J by 7 bases, with 18 bases of the junction left unmatched. Germline values: CDR1 LGHNA, CDR2 YNFKEQ. CDR3 in DNA: TGTGCCAGCGGGGGGCGGACTAGCGGGACCTTAGCTATGAATGAGCAGTTCTTC. It encodes CASGGRTSGTLAMNEQFF.

The chain employs TRBV6-2 or TRBV6-3 and TRBJ2-1, with D perhaps TRBD1 (6 bases). The length of the CDR3 is 23 residues. Trimming left V 0 bases short and J 2 bases short, with 32 bases between. In germline, CDR1 is MNHEY, CDR2 SVGEGT. The CDR3 DNA reads TGTGCCAGCAGTTACTCGTCTCTTTCGGCATCCCCCAGGGGCCATATTACCTACAATGAGCAGTTCTTC. Translating gives CASSYSSLSASPRGHITYNEQFF.

The chain carries TRBV20-1 and TRBJ2-1; TRBD2 matches 7 bases. J was trimmed by 8 bases and V by 3 bases; bases with no gene match: 7. Germline V CDR1 and CDR2: DFQATT, SNEGSKA (reference sequence). This CDR3 is 13 amino acids long. CDR3 residues: CSASRTRSDEQFF. The CDR3 DNA is TGCAGTGCTAGTCGGACTAGATCGGATGAGCAGTTCTTC.

This clonotype was counted between two and nine times. V usage is TRBV7-8 and J usage is TRBJ1-4; D is unclear. The CDR3 runs 19 residues. Trimming cost V 4 bases and J 0 bases, with 21 bases left between them. Germline CDR1 and CDR2: SGHVS and FQNEAQ. In DNA form, the CDR3 reads TGTGCCAGCAGCTCGCTAGATTTCCTTTCCGCAGCAACTAATGAAAAACTGTTTTTT. Protein: CASSSLDFLSAATNEKLFF.

The chain is built from TRBV5-1 and TRBJ1-3; 7 bases line up with TRBD1. Germline V lookup: CDR1 SGHRS, CDR2 YFSETQ. The CDR3 has 15 residues. V was clipped by 0 bases and J by 4 bases; unmatched bases: 4. CDR3 sequence (DNA): TGCGCCAGCAGCTTGGAAGGACAGGCCGGAAACACCATATATTTT. Translation: CASSLEGQAGNTIYF.